The 4 T cell receptor beta chains listed next were all sequenced from one sample in a study of metastatic and nonmetastatic thyroid tumors (TCRdb year 2020). None of the patients had been given any treatment before thyroid surgery. The library was obtained by PCR. The run used an Illumina HiSeq 4000. The public sequencing data were trimmed at Q25 with fastp and processed into clonotypes with MiXCR by TCRdb, which kept only in-frame beta chains. The sample profile shows more than 10,000 clones; approximately 30% of them were found once. Jointly, the top ten make up around a sixth of the sample. The sequenced material came from tumor tissue. These receptors came from a male donor with papillary thyroid cancer or a benign thyroid nodule (not recorded which). Some clones in this sample may be carry-over from other donors' samples.

The rearrangement links TRBV5-1 to TRBJ2-3; 14 bases match TRBD2. This CDR3 region has 14 residues. Germline CDR1 is SGHRS and CDR2 is YFSETQ. The V gene end was trimmed by 7 bases and the J gene end by 4 bases; junction bases not matched to a gene: 2. The CDR3 is CASGTSGRADTQYF. The CDR3 nucleotides are TGCGCCAGCGGGACTAGCGGGAGAGCAGATACGCAGTATTTT.

The chain has TRBV9 and TRBJ2-1; D may be TRBD1 (6 bases). V shed 0 bases and J shed 7 bases, with 20 bases lying between them. Germline V gene lookup returns CDR1 SGDLS and CDR2 YYNGEE. The length of the CDR3 is 17 residues. CDR3 amino acids: CASSVATGQGIRNEQFF. DNA of the CDR3: TGTGCCAGCAGCGTAGCTACAGGGCAGGGGATAAGGAATGAGCAGTTCTTC.

This clone is classed as medium-sized (0.01 to 0.1%). CDR3 DNA sequence: TGTGCCAGCAGTTACTTGGCCCTCACCTACAATGAGCAGTTCTTC. Translation gives CASSYLALTYNEQFF. The rearrangement uses TRBV6-5 and TRBJ2-1; D is unresolved. This CDR3 comprises 15 residues. Between the trimmed V and J ends, which lost 1 base and 2 bases, there was a span of 9 bases. The germline CDR1 and CDR2 sequences are MNHEY and SVGAGI.

By share of the sample, this clone is medium-sized (0.01 to 0.1%). The chain joins TRBV5-1 to TRBJ2-2; the D call may be TRBD1 or TRBD2 (6 bases each). The length of the CDR3 is 14 residues. V was pared by 5 bases and J by 4 bases, with 12 bases between. Germline CDR1 and CDR2: SGHRS and YFSETQ. For the CDR3, the DNA is TGCGCCAGCAGTGGGGGGCCGGTCACCGGGGAGCTGTTTTTT. It translates to CASSGGPVTGELFF.